The source of this T cell receptor (beta chain) is a study of cytomegalovirus exposure and HLA in healthy donors. PCR amplification relied on 60 Vbeta primers (plus 13 Jbeta primers). Some clones are missing from TCRdb's copy, which holds only in-frame ones; the method was immunoSEQ multiplex PCR. This table has under 90,000 clones, around three quarters appearing once. Germline V gene data show CDR1 as MDHEN and CDR2 as SYDVKM. V shed 3 bases and J shed 14 bases, with 30 bases lying between them. The length of the CDR3 is 17 residues. This receptor was taken from a woman between 40 and 55 years old in good health and CMV-seronegative. The rearrangement uses TRBV28 and TRBJ2-3; TRBD2 is a possible D gene (9 bases). The sample was PBMCs. The CDR3 protein is CASSLAGRGQGSGSTYF. The CDR3 DNA reads TGTGCCAGCAGTTTGGCGGGCAGGGGGCAGGGTAGCGGGAGTACGTATTTT.